The 9 T cell receptor beta chains given below trace back to one sample, sequenced in a study of regulatory T cells in long-lasting Graves disease. Stated time point: newly diagnosed GD, antithyroid drugs for less than 3 months. Isolated PBMC RNA provided the starting material for the TCR library. CDR3 regions were amplified by Arm-PCR using iRepertoire HTBI primers to build TCR beta libraries. TCRdb itself ran the multiplex PCR reads through MiXCR, one entry per CDR3 protein. Among 350,000 to 400,000 distinct CDR3 sequences listed, about a sixth were seen once. The starting material was peripheral blood mononuclear cells (PBMCs), obtained at new diagnosis, from a patient treated with antithyroid drugs. The receptors originated from a female donor with Graves disease.

This clonotype was seen repeatedly, ten times or more. The CDR3 sequence: CASGQSGSAETQYF. The CDR3 bases are TGTGCAAGCGGCCAGAGCGGGAGTGCAGAGACCCAGTACTTC. This chain connects TRBV7-7 to TRBJ2-3; 8 positions agree with TRBD2. With the DNA end fitting TRBJ2-5 better, the J assignment may be wrong. Germline CDR1 reads SSHAT; CDR2 reads FNYEAQ (reference sequence). The CDR3 length is 14 residues.

This clonotype appeared many times. The genes are TRBV28 and TRBJ1-2, with a weak D call TRBD1 (5 bases). CDR3 length equals 15 residues. Germline-derived CDR1 and CDR2 are MDHEN and SYDVKM. The V gene lost 5 bases and the J gene lost 3 bases, with 16 bases spanning the gap. This chain's CDR3 is CASSREGRRDYGYTF. CDR3 nucleotide sequence: TGTGCCAGCAGTCGCGAAGGGCGCAGGGACTATGGCTACACCTTC.

In DNA form, the CDR3 reads TGCAGCGTTTTGGGACGGAGCTCTGGGGCCAACGTCCTGACTTTC. Translating gives CSVLGRSSGANVLTF. This rearrangement joins TRBV29-1 to TRBJ2-6; the D call may be TRBD1 or TRBD2 (5 bases each). This CDR3 has 15 amino acids. The germline V gene has CDR1 SQVTM and CDR2 ANQGSEA. V was pared by 5 bases and J by 0 bases, with 11 bases between.

This clonotype was recorded at least ten times. The chain has TRBV2 and TRBJ2-5, with D tentatively TRBD2 (6 bases). Germline CDR1 reads SNHLY; CDR2 reads FYNNEI. Trimming shortened V by 6 bases and J by 5 bases, and 13 bases separated the two germline ends. This CDR3 spans 13 amino acids. CDR3 nucleotides: TGTGCCAGCAGGGGACTCCCGGGTGAGACCCAGTACTTC. It is translated as CASRGLPGETQYF.

In its sample, this clonotype was seen many times. The genes are TRBV20-1 and TRBJ2-1; 14 bases are shared with TRBD2. Per the germline V gene, CDR1 is DFQATT and CDR2 is SNEGSKA (reference sequence). This CDR3 spans 16 amino acids. Unmatched junction bases numbered 9, after V lost 5 bases and J lost 6 bases. The CDR3 nucleotides read TGCAGTGCTGCCGGGACTAGCGGGAGTTGGACCAATGAGCAGTTCTTC. This gives the protein CSAAGTSGSWTNEQFF.

This clonotype was counted ten times or more. This sequence joins TRBV12-3 or TRBV12-4 and TRBJ2-3; 8 nucleotides match TRBD2. The V and J ends lost 11 bases and 3 bases, in that order; junction bases with no gene match: 7. The CDR3 is made up of 13 amino acids. The CDR3 region is CAAAAGGTDTQYF. CDR3 sequence (DNA): TGTGCCGCAGCGGCGGGAGGAACAGATACGCAGTATTTT.

This clonotype was counted many times. The chain has TRBV6-1 and TRBJ1-2, with D possibly TRBD1 on 5 matching bases. Germline CDR1 and CDR2: MNHNS and SASEGT. The CDR3 spans 15 residues. V was clipped by 1 base and J by 8 bases, with 17 bases between them. The CDR3 region has the DNA TGTGCCAGCAGTGAAGGTCTGGGCAAGGGGAGCGGCTACACCTTC. The encoded protein is CASSEGLGKGSGYTF.

The chain has TRBV7-9 and TRBJ1-2; TRBD1 matches 8 bases. The CDR3 extends over 14 amino acids. Germline values: CDR1 SEHNR, CDR2 FQNEAQ (reference sequence). Trimming removed 4 bases from V and 3 bases from J; junction bases left unmatched: 4. CDR3 nucleotides: TGTGCCAGCAGCTGGGACAGGAGTTACTATGGCTACACCTTC. The encoded protein is CASSWDRSYYGYTF.

The gene calls are TRBV12-3 or TRBV12-4 and TRBJ1-5, with D tentatively TRBD1 (6 bases). The CDR3 runs 12 residues. V lost 4 bases and J lost 7, with 8 bases in between. The CDR3 spells CASSWGQQPQHF. CDR3 sequence (DNA): TGTGCCAGCAGTTGGGGGCAACAGCCCCAGCATTTT.